The rows below give T cell receptor beta chains drawn from one sample of a study of blood T cell repertoires in COVID-19. Sequencing was performed with immunoSEQ multiplex PCR; in TCRdb, only in-frame clones are kept and a portion is missing. This sample yields around 330,000 clones, of which around nine tenths are seen a single time; 3.5% to 4.5% belongs to the top ten. Sequenced: peripheral blood. The receptors derive from a woman aged 50 to 65 with active or convalescent COVID-19. Both conserved end residues are trimmed from each CDR3. Each record gives: D gene, clone size, V gene, CDR3 protein. A D gene is named only where the DNA matches it firmly. Expanded clones get a size class; other rows say once, few or many, or leave the size out.

D gene: .; clone size: few; V gene: TRBV5-4; CDR3 protein: ASSGQTSRSYEQY
D gene: .; clone size: once; V gene: TRBV5-4; CDR3 protein: ASSFGRVKTGELF
D gene: .; clone size: .; V gene: TRBV3-1/TRBV3-2; CDR3 protein: ASSLTHLRGYT
D gene: .; clone size: .; V gene: TRBV6-2/TRBV6-3; CDR3 protein: ASSGTRDQETQY
D gene: TRBD2; clone size: many; V gene: TRBV5-1; CDR3 protein: ASSWTSGPGELF
D gene: .; clone size: .; V gene: TRBV6-6; CDR3 protein: ASHSYVGSGGYT
D gene: TRBD1; clone size: .; V gene: TRBV7-2; CDR3 protein: ASSLGTGENSPLH
D gene: .; clone size: .; V gene: TRBV9; CDR3 protein: ASSVDLSYEQY
D gene: .; clone size: .; V gene: TRBV7-2; CDR3 protein: ASRSRGYRGEKLF
D gene: .; clone size: .; V gene: TRBV7-3; CDR3 protein: ASSLSTPTGELF
D gene: TRBD1; clone size: .; V gene: TRBV12-3/TRBV12-4; CDR3 protein: ASKVGQAPEAF
D gene: TRBD2; clone size: .; V gene: TRBV7-6; CDR3 protein: ASSLTSGGSGANVLT
D gene: .; clone size: .; V gene: TRBV25-1; CDR3 protein: ASSPAGFSDTQY